The clone carrying this TCR beta chain was seen many times. This entry is derived from a study of metastatic and nonmetastatic thyroid tumors. The CDR3 length is 16 residues. The junction had 8 bases not matched to a gene; V was cut back by 1 base and J by 2 bases. CDR1 SGHAT and CDR2 FQDESV come from the germline V gene (reference sequence). Thyroid surgery had not been preceded by any treatment in any patient. Through MiXCR, TCRdb re-clonotyped the PCR reads. The data contain around 23,000 clones, 20% to 25% of them seen just once; the ten biggest clones take up roughly a quarter. The V gene is TRBV11-1, the J gene TRBJ2-7, with 7 positions matching TRBD1. The sample taken for sequencing was blood. The origin of this receptor is a male donor with papillary thyroid cancer or a benign thyroid nodule (not recorded which). Some clones in this sample may be carry-over from other donors' samples. In DNA form, the CDR3 reads TGTGCCAGCAGCTTAGGGGTCGGACAGGCAGCCTACGAGCAGTACTTC. It is translated as CASSLGVGQAAYEQYF.